What follows are 30 T cell receptor beta chains derived from one specimen sequenced in a study of T cells in Graves' hyperthyroidism and ophthalmopathy. The investigators amplified TCR beta CDR3 regions from RNA transcripts. HTBI primers were used for first-round RT-PCR of the TCR CDR3. TCRdb analysed the multiplex PCR reads with MiXCR anew, one entry per CDR3 protein. In the table there are roughly 580,000 distinct CDR3 sequences, approximately 15% of which are singletons. The sequenced sample consisted of blood. The receptors were gathered from a woman aged 25 to 39 with Graves' hyperthyroidism that later progressed to Graves' ophthalmopathy.

This chain links TRBV24-1 with TRBJ2-2, with no clear D. This CDR3 region has 13 residues. V lost 9 bases and J 4 bases, leaving 11 bases between the germline ends. Germline V gene lookup returns CDR1 KGHDR and CDR2 SFDVKD. The CDR3 DNA follows: TGTGCCACCTCGTCCCTGAGCACCGGGGAGCTGTTTTTT. Encoded protein: CATSSLSTGELFF.

CDR3 sequence: CSASLGAVVGYTF. CDR3 DNA sequence: TGCAGTGCTAGTTTGGGGGCGGTGGTTGGCTACACCTTC. The chain carries TRBV20-1 and TRBJ1-2; maybe TRBD1 (6 bases). The CDR3 spans 13 residues. Trimming took 3 bases from V and 7 from J, leaving 15 bases between them. The V gene's germline CDR1 is DFQATT and CDR2 SNEGSKA (reference sequence).

The rearrangement uses TRBV27 and TRBJ2-7, with D tentatively TRBD1 or TRBD2 (5 bases each). The CDR3 spans 20 residues. Germline-derived CDR1 and CDR2 are MNHEY and SMNVEV (reference sequence). This chain's CDR3 is CASSHHALGRGSLEGDEEYV. In DNA, the CDR3 is TGTGCCAGCAGTCACCACGCACTGGGACGCGGTAGCTTAGAAGGGGACGAGGAGTACGTC.

The chain combines TRBV15 with TRBJ2-2; 8 bases are a match to TRBD2. V shed 1 base and J 1 base; nucleotides not matched to a gene: 11. The CDR3 extends over 19 amino acids. Germline V CDR1 and CDR2: LNHNV, YYDKDF (reference sequence). The chain's CDR3 is CATSRGFVSSGLNTGELFF. Here the CDR3 DNA reads TGTGCCACCAGCAGAGGATTTGTGTCTAGCGGGCTGAACACCGGGGAGCTGTTTTTT. Based on the CDR3 plus reference TRBV15 and TRBJ2-2, the full variable domain is DAMVIQNPRYQVTQFGKPVTLSCSQTLNHNVMYWYQQKSSQAPKLLFHYYDKDFNNEADTPDNFQSRRPNTSFCFLDIRSPGLGDTAMYLCATSRGFVSSGLNTGELFFGEGSRLTVL.

In its sample, this clonotype was seen many times. This chain joins TRBV27 and TRBJ1-6; D not certain. Germline loops: CDR1 MNHEY, CDR2 SMNVEV (reference sequence). This CDR3 comprises 13 residues. The ends were cut back, 4 bases at V and 7 bases at J, with 8 bases in the middle. CDR3 sequence: CASSSGPNSPLHF. CDR3 bases: TGTGCCAGCAGTTCCGGACCAAATTCACCCCTCCACTTT.

This clonotype was found many times. This rearrangement joins TRBV5-1 to TRBJ1-2; no clear D. The germline V gene encodes CDR1 SGHRS and CDR2 YFSETQ. The CDR3 is made up of 17 amino acids. V lost 0 bases and J 5 bases, leaving 20 bases between the germline ends. Written as DNA, the CDR3 is TGCGCCAGCAGCTTGGGGATGAGACCGTCGGGAGAATATGGCTACACCTTC. Its protein is CASSLGMRPSGEYGYTF.

This clonotype has a count of ten or more. This sequence joins TRBV5-1 and TRBJ2-1, with TRBD2 matching 10 bases. J gave up 1 base and V 1 base, and 5 bases lay outside the gene matches. Germline V CDR1 and CDR2: SGHRS, YFSETQ. The CDR3 is 17 amino acids. The CDR3 coding sequence is TGCGCCAGCAGCTTGTCTAGCGGGAGTTTGTCCTACAATGAGCAGTTCTTC. Translation gives CASSLSSGSLSYNEQFF.

This clonotype was recorded at least ten times. V usage is TRBV30 and J usage is TRBJ1-1, with D uncertain. Germline-derived CDR1 and CDR2 are GTSNPN and SVGIG (reference sequence). This CDR3 has 13 residues. Trimming cost V 0 bases and J 3 bases, with 8 bases left between them. Written as DNA, the CDR3 is TGTGCCTGGAGTGTTTGGGCAGACACTGAAGCTTTCTTT. Translated: CAWSVWADTEAFF.

The chain has TRBV24-1 and TRBJ2-5; TRBD1 aligns across 12 bases. The CDR3 loop spans 17 amino acids. The junction had 8 bases not matched to a gene; V was cut back by 3 bases and J by 4 bases. Germline loops: CDR1 KGHDR, CDR2 SFDVKD. CDR3 bases: TGTGCCACCAGTGATATTCCGGGACAGGGGGCGAGAGAGACCCAGTACTTC. Translated: CATSDIPGQGARETQYF.

This clonotype was picked up many times. The rearrangement joins TRBV10-1 to TRBJ2-5; D remains unclear. Germline V CDR1 and CDR2: WNHNN, SYGVQD (reference sequence). CDR3 size: 15 residues. With 0 bases removed from V and 2 bases from J, the gap between germline ends came to 10 bases. The CDR3 DNA sequence: TGCGCCAGCAGTGAGTCGATGGCTGGGCAAGAGACCCAGTACTTC. This sequence encodes CASSESMAGQETQYF.

The table lists this clonotype with a few counts. The CDR3 region has the DNA TGTGCCACAGCCTGGGGGCAATCAGGAAACACCATATATTTT. The encoded protein is CATAWGQSGNTIYF. The rearrangement links TRBV19 to TRBJ1-3, with a possible D match to TRBD1 (6 bases). Between the trimmed V and J ends, which lost 10 bases and 4 bases, there was a span of 17 bases. Per the germline V gene, CDR1 is LNHDA and CDR2 is SQIVND (reference sequence). This CDR3 contains 14 residues.

This clonotype was detected many times. The chain combines TRBV15 with TRBJ1-4; D remains ambiguous. This CDR3 is 15 amino acids long. With 6 bases removed from V and 4 bases from J, the gap between germline ends came to 15 bases. Germline V gives CDR1 LNHNV, CDR2 YYDKDF (reference sequence). CDR3 loop: CATSLERLYNEKLFF. The CDR3 DNA reads TGTGCCACCAGTCTGGAGCGACTCTATAATGAAAAACTGTTTTTT.

Many counts were recorded for this clonotype. The CDR3 region is CASSQDGASPSYNEQFF. DNA of the CDR3: TGTGCCAGCAGCCAAGACGGCGCCAGCCCCTCCTACAATGAGCAGTTCTTC. This sequence joins TRBV4-2 and TRBJ2-1; D uncertain. CDR3 length equals 17 residues. Germline values: CDR1 LGHNA, CDR2 YNFKEQ. The V end lost 0 bases, the J end lost 0 bases, and 12 bases lay between the germline ends.

This clonotype came up many times. This chain joins TRBV6-2 or TRBV6-3 and TRBJ2-7, with 7 bases matching TRBD2. CDR1 and CDR2 from the germline V gene are MNHEY and SVGEGT. With 4 bases clipped from V and 1 base from J, the junction kept 10 bases outside the gene matches. The CDR3 covers 16 residues. This CDR3 is CASSFPWGSGSYEQYF. The CDR3 nucleotides are TGTGCCAGCAGTTTCCCGTGGGGTAGCGGGTCCTACGAGCAGTACTTC.

This clonotype was detected many times. The V and J genes are TRBV27 and TRBJ1-6; a possible D gene is TRBD1 (5 bases). Deletions cut 3 bases from V and 7 bases from J, with 13 bases between. The germline V gene has CDR1 MNHEY and CDR2 SMNVEV (reference sequence). The CDR3 sequence is 15 residues long. The CDR3 bases are TGTGCCAGCAGTTTTTCAGAGGGGCTGAATTCACCCCTCCACTTT. It encodes CASSFSEGLNSPLHF.

This clonotype was seen at least ten times. The chain carries TRBV16 and TRBJ2-7; 8 positions match TRBD2. CDR3 length: 16 amino acids. The ends lost 7 bases at V and 2 bases at J; junction bases unmatched: 13. Germline V gene lookup returns CDR1 KGHSY and CDR2 FQNENV. CDR3 sequence reads: CASTDTLALAAYEQYF. CDR3 in DNA: TGTGCCAGCACAGACACCCTTGCACTAGCGGCCTACGAGCAGTACTTC.

The gene calls are TRBV6-1 and TRBJ1-1; TRBD1 agrees at 9 bases. CDR1 and CDR2 (germline): MNHNS, SASEGT. J lost 4 bases, V lost 6 bases, and 9 bases had no gene match. This CDR3 spans 15 amino acids. The CDR3 region is CASSVPGQGFTEAFF. Written as DNA, the CDR3 is TGTGCCAGCAGCGTCCCGGGACAGGGATTCACTGAAGCTTTCTTT.

This clonotype was picked up many times. The chain carries TRBV7-9 and TRBJ2-5; D is perhaps TRBD1 or TRBD2 (5 bases each). Trimming left V 4 bases short and J 2 bases short, with 8 bases between. The CDR3 spans 13 residues. Per the germline V gene, CDR1 is SEHNR and CDR2 is FQNEAQ (reference sequence). The CDR3: CASSWGNQETQYF. In DNA, the CDR3 is TGTGCCAGCAGCTGGGGGAATCAAGAGACCCAGTACTTC.

The sample holds many counts of this clonotype. The V gene is TRBV9, the J gene TRBJ2-2, with D tentatively TRBD1 (6 bases). Trimming cost V 0 bases and J 2 bases, with 11 bases left between them. CDR3 length equals 16 residues. The V gene's germline CDR1 is SGDLS and CDR2 YYNGEE. The CDR3 bases are TGTGCCAGCAGCGTAGGTCGCAGGGGTAACACCGGGGAGCTGTTTTTT. This codes for CASSVGRRGNTGELFF.

In regard to this clonotype: Given a much more abundant clone one base away, this may be a read error. This chain connects TRBV7-9 to TRBJ2-5; possible D gene TRBD1, 6 bases. Germline V gene sequence: CDR1 SEHNR, CDR2 FQNEAQ (reference sequence). The CDR3 sequence is 13 residues long. The CDR3 DNA reads as TGTGCCAGCAGCTCACAGGGACAAGAGACCCGGTACTTC. Translation: CASSSQGQETRYF.

This clonotype was observed many times. The V and J genes are TRBV7-3 and TRBJ2-1, with a weak D call TRBD2 (5 bases). V was pared by 2 bases and J by 0 bases, with 17 bases between. Germline-derived CDR1 and CDR2 are SGHTA and FQGTGA. This CDR3 contains 18 residues. This chain's CDR3 is CASSLSSVSANSYNEQFF. Written as DNA, the CDR3 is TGTGCCAGCAGCTTATCATCGGTTAGCGCGAACTCCTACAATGAGCAGTTCTTC.

This clonotype was picked up a small number of times. The chain carries TRBV29-1 and TRBJ2-7; TRBD2 matches at 14 bases. V lost 5 bases and J lost 5; bases outside the gene matches: 8. CDR1 and CDR2 (germline): SQVTM, ANQGSEA. The length of the CDR3 is 15 residues. The CDR3 sequence: CSVTRGLAGANEQYF. The CDR3 bases are TGCAGCGTTACCCGGGGACTAGCGGGAGCGAACGAGCAGTACTTC.

Comment on this clonotype: A much larger clone lies a single base off, so this may be a read error. The chain carries TRBV12-3 or TRBV12-4 and TRBJ2-1, with a weak D call TRBD2 (6 bases). This CDR3 contains 14 residues. Here the CDR3 DNA reads TGTGTCAGCAGTTGGGGACTGGCCAACAATGAGCAGTTCTTC. Its translation is CVSSWGLANNEQFF.

The rearrangement uses TRBV10-2 and TRBJ2-7, with D uncertain. Germline-derived CDR1 and CDR2 are WSHSY and SAAADI. V was trimmed by 2 bases and J by 6 bases, leaving 8 bases between them. This CDR3 spans 12 amino acids. CDR3 sequence reads: CASSEGIREQYF. The CDR3 nucleotides are TGCGCCAGCAGTGAGGGAATTCGCGAGCAGTACTTC.

This clonotype was seen ten or more times. The V gene is TRBV30, the J gene TRBJ2-2; D may be TRBD2 (6 bases). V lost 0 bases to trimming and J lost 3 bases, with 14 bases between them. The V gene's germline CDR1 is GTSNPN and CDR2 SVGIG (reference sequence). The CDR3 has 16 residues. CDR3 nucleotides: TGTGCCTGGAGTGTAGGGCTAGCGCTAGACACCGGGGAGCTGTTTTTT. Translated, it gives CAWSVGLALDTGELFF.

In this sample, this clonotype turned up many times. The chain links TRBV12-5 to TRBJ2-3; D unclear. The CDR3 totals 15 residues. CDR1 and CDR2 (germline): LGHNT, FRNRAP. V was shortened by 6 bases and J by 0 bases, with 13 bases between the two germline ends. The CDR3 loop is CASGPVLASTDTQYF. The DNA for the CDR3 is TGTGCTAGTGGCCCAGTCTTGGCAAGCACAGATACGCAGTATTTT.

The table lists this clonotype with a few counts. V gene TRBV19 combines with J gene TRBJ1-5; possibly TRBD1 for D (5 bases). Trimming shortened V by 3 bases and J by 1 base, and 10 bases separated the two germline ends. The CDR3 has 15 residues. Germline CDR1 is LNHDA and CDR2 is SQIVND (reference sequence). In nucleotides, the CDR3 is TGTGCCAGTAGTATCTGGGGCCCCAGCAATCAGCCCCAGCATTTT. Translating gives CASSIWGPSNQPQHF.

The chain uses TRBV19 and TRBJ2-2; weak D call: TRBD2 (5 bases). The germline V and J ends were trimmed by 3 bases and 4 bases, with 9 bases remaining between them. There are 14 residues in the CDR3. Germline V gene data show CDR1 as LNHDA and CDR2 as SQIVND (reference sequence). The CDR3 DNA follows: TGTGCCAGTAGTATGGTTAGCGCCACCGGGGAGCTGTTTTTT. Its translation is CASSMVSATGELFF.

J is TRBJ2-4 and V is TRBV3-1; TRBD1 matches at 8 bases. V gave up 4 bases and J gave up 5 bases; unmatched junction bases: 10. The germline V gene has CDR1 LGHDT and CDR2 YNNKEL (reference sequence). The CDR3 runs 16 residues. In nucleotides, the CDR3 is TGTGCCAGCAGCCCCCAAGGGACAGGAACTCAAAACATTCAGTACTTC. This gives the protein CASSPQGTGTQNIQYF.

This clonotype was seen a handful of times. This could be a read error, since a much larger clone is one nucleotide away. The chain joins TRBV11-3 to TRBJ2-1; 11 positions agree with TRBD2. The CDR3 has 15 amino acids. Looked up from germline, CDR1 is SGHNT and CDR2 is YENEEA. The CDR3 DNA reads as TGTGCCAGCAGCCCTCTAGCGGGGGGATACAATGAGCAGTCCTTC. Translating gives CASSPLAGGYNEQSF.